A selection of T cell receptor beta chains follows, all from one sample in a study of blood T cells in healthy people across ages. TCRdb used MiXCR to reprocess the 5' RACE reads, holding one entry per CDR3 protein. The table records 790,000 or so distinct CDR3 sequences, around three fifths of them present only once. Material: blood. The receptors derive from a man between 35 and 55 years old in good health. Both conserved end residues are part of each CDR3. A D gene is named only where the DNA matches it firmly. Rows may omit the clone size; those that give it use once, few, many or a size class.

TRBJ2-4 TRBV7-2 few - TGTGCCAGCAGCTTAGCCACTCAACAGGCCAAAAACATTCAGTACTTC CASSLATQQAKNIQYF
TRBJ2-7 TRBV25-1 - TRBD2 TGTGCCAGCAGCCGAGGGACTAGCGGGAGTAGCTACGAGCAGTACTTC CASSRGTSGSSYEQYF
TRBJ1-4 TRBV29-1 - - TGCAGCGTTGCTTTTTCAAGTAGTATTAATGAAAAACTGTTTTTT CSVAFSSSINEKLFF
TRBJ1-2 TRBV20-1 few - TGCAGTGCTAGTGAAGACTATGGCTACACCTTC CSASEDYGYTF
TRBJ1-5 TRBV20-1 - TRBD1 TGCAGTGCTATTACAGGGGGGGATCAGCCCCAGCATTTT CSAITGGDQPQHF
TRBJ1-4 TRBV30 - TRBD1 TGTGCCTGGGACAGGGCGAATGAAAAACTGTTTTTT CAWDRANEKLFF
TRBJ1-3 TRBV12-3/TRBV12-4 - - TGTGCCAGCAGTTTCTCTGGAAACACCATATATTTT CASSFSGNTIYF
TRBJ1-1 TRBV20-1 - TRBD1 TGCAGTGCTAGGGGTTCCCCGGGACAGGGATGGGGCACTGAAGCTTTCTTT CSARGSPGQGWGTEAFF
TRBJ1-2 TRBV2 - - TGTGCCAGCAGTGAAGGGGACCCAAGAAACTATGGCTACACCTTC CASSEGDPRNYGYTF
TRBJ2-6 TRBV15 - - TGTGCCACCAGCAGAGATCTGAGGTACTCTGGGGCCAACGTCCTGACTTTC CATSRDLRYSGANVLTF
TRBJ2-5 TRBV5-1 once - TGCGCCAGCGGGGGAGTTGCCCAAGAGACCCAGTACTTC CASGGVAQETQYF
TRBJ1-1 TRBV7-2 - - TGTGCCAGCAGCTTTAGTGGTTTGAGTGGCACTGAAGCTTTCTTT CASSFSGLSGTEAFF
TRBJ2-7 TRBV28 - - TGTGCCAGCAGTCGAGGGGGGTTGATCCTCTACGAGCAGTACTTC CASSRGGLILYEQYF
TRBJ2-5 TRBV20-1 - TRBD1 TGCAGTGGTAGCGTGACAGGGGGAGCGGAGACCCAGTACTTC CSGSVTGGAETQYF
TRBJ2-5 TRBV20-1 - - TGCAGTGCTAAAGAACAAGAGACCCAGTACTTC CSAKEQETQYF
TRBJ2-7 TRBV4-3 - TRBD1 TGCGCCAGCAGCCAAGGAAAGACAGGGGCGGCCTACAATGAGCAGTACTTC CASSQGKTGAAYNEQYF
TRBJ1-2 TRBV7-3 few - TGTGCCAGCAGCTTAGTCACAGCTAACCCATTTAACTATGGCTACACCTTC CASSLVTANPFNYGYTF
TRBJ1-1 TRBV29-1 - - TGCAGCGTTGATGATTTCCGTACCCGGGGAGCTTTCTTT CSVDDFRTRGAFF
TRBJ1-6 TRBV20-1 - - TGTAGTGCTGGGACTGATCGCGATTCACCCCTCCACTTT CSAGTDRDSPLHF
TRBJ2-3 TRBV15 - TRBD2 TGTGCCACCAGCGATGGTACCTTCGCAGGACTAGCGGGGACAGATACGCAGTATTTT CATSDGTFAGLAGTDTQYF
TRBJ1-2 TRBV7-2 - - TGTGCCAGCAGCTTAGTTCCGTCATTGCCGCAGGGAGAGGATGGCTACACCTTC CASSLVPSLPQGEDGYTF
TRBJ2-7 TRBV28 - - TGTGCCACCCGGGGACTGGGCTCCTACGAGCAGTACTTC CATRGLGSYEQYF
TRBJ2-2 TRBV10-2 - - TGCGCCAGCAATGCAAGACCCAGTGACACCGGGGAGCTGTTTTTT CASNARPSDTGELFF
TRBJ2-1 TRBV5-1 many TRBD1 TGCGCCAGCAGCTTATTAGGGACAGGAGGTATCGATGAGCAGTTCTTC CASSLLGTGGIDEQFF
TRBJ2-5 TRBV30 - - TGTGCTTGGAGTGTGATGGAGACCCAGTACTTC CAWSVMETQYF
TRBJ2-7 TRBV10-3 few - TGTGCCATCAGCCCGACAGGGACTACCTACGAGCAGTACTTC CAISPTGTTYEQYF
TRBJ1-2 TRBV29-1 - - TGCAGCGTTGAAGGATCCCAGGGGAATGGTTGGGGCTACACCTTC CSVEGSQGNGWGYTF